Listed here are 13 T cell receptor beta chains from one sample, sequenced in a study of T-cell reconstitution after alpha-beta-depleted transplantation in children. Using unique molecular identifiers, the investigators prepared the TCRbeta library. TCRdb re-called the PCR reads through MiXCR, storing one row per CDR3 protein. The repertoire holds a few hundred thousand distinct CDR3 sequences, with 8.5% to 10% as singletons. The sample here was PBMCs from the stem cell graft donor, taken from the stem cell graft. The origin of the receptors is a human donor who donated a stem cell graft to a child with acute lymphoblastic leukemia.

With respect to this clonotype: One junction end does not reproduce the germline sequence, and a read error may be involved. CDR3 DNA: TGCGCCAGCAGCGCCGGGACAGGGGCAGAGACCCAGAACTTC. Translating it yields CASSAGTGAETQNF. The rearrangement joins TRBV5-1 to TRBJ2-5; 10 bases map to TRBD1. The CDR3 has 14 residues. Germline lookup yields CDR1 SGHRS and CDR2 YFSETQ. The full variable domain, in which reference TRBV5-1 and TRBJ2-5 provide the parts outside the CDR3, is KAGVTQTPRYLIKTRGQQVTLSCSPISGHRSVSWYQQTPGQGLQFLFEYFSETQRNKGNFPGRFSGRQFSNSRSEMNVSTLELGDSALYLCASSAGTGAETQNFGPGTRLLVL.

The table lists this clonotype with a few counts. The V and J genes are TRBV5-1 and TRBJ2-3; 8 positions agree with TRBD2. The V and J ends lost 1 base and 5 bases, in that order; junction bases with no gene match: 3. Germline loops: CDR1 SGHRS, CDR2 YFSETQ. This CDR3 region has 14 residues. CDR3 loop: CASSLPAGEDTQYF. CDR3 coding DNA: TGCGCCAGCAGCTTGCCAGCGGGGGAAGATACGCAGTATTTT. Complete variable domain (other parts from reference TRBV5-1 and TRBJ2-3): KAGVTQTPRYLIKTRGQQVTLSCSPISGHRSVSWYQQTPGQGLQFLFEYFSETQRNKGNFPGRFSGRQFSNSRSEMNVSTLELGDSALYLCASSLPAGEDTQYFGPGTRLTVL.

The chain employs TRBV20-1 and TRBJ2-7, with TRBD1 matching 9 bases. V trimming: 0 bases; J trimming: 4 bases; junction bases outside the gene matches: 4. Germline V gives CDR1 DFQATT, CDR2 SNEGSKA (reference sequence). This CDR3 is 14 amino acids long. The CDR3 bases are TGCAGTGCTAGAGATCTCGGGACAGGGTACGAGCAGTACTTC. It translates to CSARDLGTGYEQYF.

This clonotype was counted between two and nine times. The rearrangement links TRBV19 to TRBJ2-3; 8 nucleotides line up with TRBD2. Germline CDR1 reads LNHDA; CDR2 reads SQIVND (reference sequence). V lost 9 bases and J lost 12; bases outside the gene matches: 5. The CDR3 sequence is 10 residues long. The CDR3 sequence: CASGTSLQYF. The CDR3 DNA sequence: TGTGCCAGCGGGACTAGTCTTCAGTATTTT.

This sequence joins TRBV5-1 and TRBJ2-2; a weak D match, TRBD2 (6 bases). The CDR3 consists of 16 residues. From germline, CDR1 is SGHRS and CDR2 YFSETQ. Trimming took 1 base from V and 3 from J, leaving 13 bases between them. The CDR3 protein is CASSLSGPGDTGELFF. The DNA of the CDR3 is TGCGCCAGCAGCTTGTCGGGGCCGGGGGACACCGGGGAGCTGTTTTTT.

The chain has TRBV7-2 and TRBJ1-5; D gene uncertain. V was shortened by 2 bases and J by 3 bases, with 11 bases between the two germline ends. The CDR3 totals 15 residues. Germline CDR1 SGHTA, CDR2 FQGNSA. The CDR3 sequence is CASSLSRADNQPQHF. The CDR3 DNA reads TGTGCCAGCAGCTTAAGTAGAGCCGACAATCAGCCCCAGCATTTT.

The chain uses TRBV12-3 or TRBV12-4 and TRBJ1-6, with TRBD1 identical over 7 bases. CDR3 length equals 16 residues. J was trimmed by 6 bases and V by 6 bases; bases with no gene match: 11. The CDR3, as DNA: TGTGCCAGCAGCCAAGGACAGGTTCTACTTAATTCACCCCTCCACTTT. This encodes CASSQGQVLLNSPLHF.

This clonotype occurred a few times. CDR3 in amino acids: CASSQERLQSNYNEQFF. CDR3 bases: TGCGCCAGCAGCCAAGAACGGTTGCAGTCCAACTACAATGAGCAGTTCTTC. This sequence joins TRBV4-3 and TRBJ2-1, with D unresolved. The V and J ends lost 0 bases and 3 bases respectively, with 15 bases between them. CDR1 is LGHNA and CDR2 is YSLEER in the germline V gene. The CDR3 spans 17 residues.

The chain joins TRBV12-3 or TRBV12-4 to TRBJ1-5; D possibly corresponds to TRBD1 (5 bases). CDR3 length equals 14 residues. The V and J ends lost 3 bases and 7 bases respectively, with 13 bases between them. The CDR3 coding sequence is TGTGCCAGCAGTTTGGGCCAGGGTTTACAGCCCCAGCATTTT. This gives the protein CASSLGQGLQPQHF.

In regard to this clonotype: Germline and junction disagree at one end, which may indicate a read error. CDR3 sequence (DNA): TGCGCCTGCAGCTTGGCCTGGGACAGCTCCTACGAGCAGTACTTC. Its protein is CACSLAWDSSYEQYF. This chain connects TRBV5-1 to TRBJ2-7; 7 bases are a match to TRBD1. The CDR3 covers 15 residues. Looked up from germline, CDR1 is SGHRS and CDR2 is YFSETQ.

Of note for this clonotype: The junction shows a germline mismatch at one end, possibly a read error. The chain employs TRBV6-2 or TRBV6-3 and TRBJ1-1; D not certain. CDR1 is MNHEY and CDR2 is SVGEGT in the germline V gene. The CDR3 loop spans 16 amino acids. CDR3 sequence (DNA): TGTGCCAACAGTTACCTCTCAGTGGGGATGAACACTGAAGCTTTCTTT. It encodes CANSYLSVGMNTEAFF.

At least ten counts were recorded for this clonotype. This sequence may be a read error, since a much larger clone differs from it by one base. The J gene is TRBJ2-3, the V gene TRBV9; D not resolved. Trimming stripped 0 bases from V and 5 bases from J, with 4 bases between. CDR3 length: 12 residues. Germline lookup yields CDR1 SGDLS and CDR2 YYNGEE. The CDR3: CASSVDVDTQYF. CDR3 DNA sequence: TGTGCCAGCAGCGTAGACGTAGATACGCAGTATTTT. Drawing the rest from reference TRBV9 and TRBJ2-3, the complete variable domain is DSGVTQTPKHLITATGQRVTLRCSPRSGDLSVYWYQQSLDQGLQFLIQYYNGEERAKGNILERFSAQQFPDLHSELNLSSLELGDSALYFCASSVDVDTQYFGPGTRLTVL.

This clonotype was observed a few times. The chain carries TRBV29-1 and TRBJ1-5; maybe TRBD1 (5 bases). The length of the CDR3 is 15 residues. Germline-derived CDR1 and CDR2 are SQVTM and ANQGSEA. The V gene lost 3 bases and the J gene lost 5 bases, with 17 bases spanning the gap. The CDR3: CSVDGQGINYQPQHF. DNA of the CDR3: TGCAGCGTTGATGGTCAGGGAATTAATTATCAGCCCCAGCATTTT.